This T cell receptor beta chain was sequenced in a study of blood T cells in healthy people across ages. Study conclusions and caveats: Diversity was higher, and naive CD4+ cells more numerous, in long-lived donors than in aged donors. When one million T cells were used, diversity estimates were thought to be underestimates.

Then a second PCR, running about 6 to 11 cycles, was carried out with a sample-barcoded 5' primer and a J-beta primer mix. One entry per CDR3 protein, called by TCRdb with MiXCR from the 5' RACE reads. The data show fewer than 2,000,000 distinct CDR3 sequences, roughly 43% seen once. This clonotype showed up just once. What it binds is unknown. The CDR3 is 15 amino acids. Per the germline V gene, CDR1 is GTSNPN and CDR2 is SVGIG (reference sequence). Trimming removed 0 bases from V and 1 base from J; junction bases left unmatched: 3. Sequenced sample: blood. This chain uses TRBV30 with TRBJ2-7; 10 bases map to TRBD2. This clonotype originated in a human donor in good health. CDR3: CAWSVGTSASYEQYF. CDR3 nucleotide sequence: TGTGCCTGGAGTGTAGGGACTAGCGCGTCCTACGAGCAGTACTTC.